This TCR beta chain appears in the sequencing data of a study of T-cell reconstitution after alpha-beta-depleted transplantation in children. Notes on the study in general: T cells produced anew were the main source of T-cell counts and diversity one year after transplant. Several hundred graft clones that had expanded were reportedly the source of alpha-beta T cells about two months after transplant.

This sample's TCRbeta library carried unique molecular identifier barcodes. A single record per CDR3 protein comes from TCRdb applying MiXCR to the PCR reads. The sample yields around 270,000 distinct CDR3 sequences, around 7.3% seen once. This clonotype was counted at least ten times. What it recognizes is unknown. The CDR3 is made up of 13 amino acids. The V and J ends lost 6 bases and 6 bases respectively, with 14 bases between them. Germline CDR1 reads DFQATT; CDR2 reads SNEGSKA (reference sequence). Sequenced here: peripheral blood, sampled 360 days after TCRalphabeta/CD19-depleted stem cell transplant. V gene TRBV20-1 combines with J gene TRBJ2-2; a weak D match, TRBD1 (5 bases). This TCR was recovered from a female patient between 2 and 15 years old who had a stem cell transplant for Fanconi anemia, so the T cells may come from the graft donor. The CDR3 sequence is CSARERGAGELFF. As DNA, the CDR3 is TGCAGTGCACGAGAAAGGGGCGCCGGGGAGCTGTTTTTT.